Listed here are 30 T cell receptor beta chains from one sample, sequenced in a study of cytomegalovirus exposure and HLA in healthy donors. PCR employed 60 Vbeta and 13 Jbeta primers. Measured with immunoSEQ multiplex PCR; TCRdb has only the in-frame clones, and not every one. The profile shows 140,000 to 150,000 clones, roughly 78% of them singletons. The source material was PBMCs. The receptors were gathered from a man aged 35-49 years in good health and CMV-seropositive.

The chain has TRBV10-3 and TRBJ1-6; 7 positions match TRBD1. Germline CDR1 ENHRY, CDR2 SYGVKD. V lost 5 bases to trimming and J lost 7 bases; unmatched junction nucleotides: 5. The CDR3 runs 14 residues. The CDR3 spells CAISTGTVNSPLHF. Here the CDR3 DNA reads TGTGCCATCAGTACCGGGACAGTGAATTCACCCCTCCACTTT.

The rearrangement links TRBV11-2 to TRBJ2-7; possible D gene TRBD1, 6 bases. The CDR3 runs to 15 residues. The ends were cut back, 5 bases at V and 11 bases at J, with 25 bases in the middle. Per germline, CDR1 SGHAT and CDR2 FQNNGV. Written as DNA, the CDR3 is TGTGCCAGCAGCCATACCTCTCCGGGACATACGAGCAAGTACTTC. Protein: CASSHTSPGHTSKYF.

This clone was counted only a few times. This chain uses TRBV14 with TRBJ1-3; 10 bases line up with TRBD1. V trimming: 4 bases; J trimming: 1 base; junction bases outside the gene matches: 7. Germline assignment: CDR1 SGHDN and CDR2 FVKESK. This CDR3 is 17 amino acids long. CDR3: CASSPKPGQGSGNTIYF. The CDR3 bases are TGTGCCAGCAGCCCCAAACCGGGACAGGGGTCTGGAAACACCATATATTTT.

Details on this clone: Mismatch with germline at one junction end may stem from a read error. J is TRBJ2-7 and V is TRBV2, with 8 bases lining up with TRBD2. CDR3 length: 14 residues. Germline CDR1 and CDR2: SNHLY and FYNNEI. The CDR3 is CASSEGLARGEQYF. CDR3 coding DNA: TGTGCCAGCAGCGAAGGACTAGCTCGGGGAGAGCAGTACTTC.

The rearrangement joins TRBV29-1 to TRBJ1-2, with D possibly being TRBD1 (6 bases). V was shortened by 0 bases and J by 0 bases, with 23 bases between the two germline ends. Per the germline V gene, CDR1 is SQVTM and CDR2 is ANQGSEA. This CDR3 spans 19 amino acids. This CDR3 is CSVEDDWAGVLFSNYGYTF. The DNA of the CDR3 is TGCAGCGTTGAAGACGACTGGGCAGGGGTTTTGTTTTCTAACTATGGCTACACCTTC.

The gene calls are TRBV11-3 and TRBJ2-1; tentatively, D is TRBD2 (5 bases). V was shortened by 8 bases and J by 5 bases, with 25 bases between the two germline ends. This CDR3 is 17 amino acids long. Germline V gene lookup returns CDR1 SGHNT and CDR2 YENEEA. This CDR3 reads CASLNRTFPSFHNEQFF. For the CDR3, the DNA is TGTGCCAGCCTAAACCGGACTTTCCCCAGTTTTCACAATGAGCAGTTCTTC.

This clone appeared once. The rearrangement links TRBV7-9 to TRBJ2-3, with 11 positions matching TRBD2. The trim removed 5 bases at V and 2 bases at J, leaving 6 bases unmatched. The CDR3 totals 16 residues. Looked up from germline, CDR1 is SEHNR and CDR2 is FQNEAQ (reference sequence). The CDR3 sequence: CASSDGTSGTTDTQYF. Here the CDR3 DNA reads TGTGCCAGCAGCGATGGGACTAGCGGCACCACAGATACGCAGTATTTT.

Many counts were recorded for this clone. V is TRBV19 and J is TRBJ2-7, with D perhaps TRBD1 (5 bases). Trimming pared 6 bases from V and 4 bases from J, leaving 13 bases between. Per the germline V gene, CDR1 is LNHDA and CDR2 is SQIVND (reference sequence). The CDR3 has 13 amino acids. For the CDR3, the DNA is TGTGCCAGTAGGACACTCCAGGGTTACGAGCAGTACTTC. Its protein is CASRTLQGYEQYF.

This sequence joins TRBV18 and TRBJ2-2; no clear D. V was trimmed by 1 base and J by 1 base, leaving 4 bases between them. The germline gives CDR1 KGHSH, CDR2 LQKENI. CDR3 length equals 14 residues. The CDR3 DNA follows: TGTGCCAGCTCACCACGCGGGAACACCGGGGAGCTGTTTTTT. It yields the protein CASSPRGNTGELFF.

This rearrangement joins TRBV7-2 to TRBJ2-3; TRBD1 aligns across 7 bases. There are 17 residues in the CDR3. Germline V gene sequence: CDR1 SGHTA, CDR2 FQGNSA. Trimming took 5 bases from V and 1 from J; bases not matched to a gene: 12. The CDR3 sequence is CASSQSGRTGGTDTQYF. The CDR3 DNA follows: TGTGCCAGCAGCCAATCGGGTCGTACAGGGGGCACAGATACGCAGTATTTT.

This clone was counted a few times. The chain is built from TRBV4-1 and TRBJ2-7; D gene ambiguous. The germline V gene encodes CDR1 MGHRA and CDR2 YSYEKL. This CDR3 is built from 15 residues. Trimming removed 0 bases from V and 2 bases from J, with 11 bases in between. This chain's CDR3 is CASSQERRSTYEQYF. CDR3 bases: TGCGCCAGCAGCCAAGAAAGACGGAGCACCTACGAGCAGTACTTC.

This chain joins TRBV5-4 and TRBJ1-5, with D tentatively TRBD1 (6 bases). Trimming removed 4 bases from V and 0 bases from J, with 8 bases in between. The CDR3 covers 14 residues. Looked up from germline, CDR1 is SGHNT and CDR2 is YYREEE (reference sequence). The CDR3 DNA reads TGTGCCAGCAGCATAGGGGGTAGCAATCAGCCCCAGCATTTT. This gives the protein CASSIGGSNQPQHF.

This clone was picked up a small number of times. CDR3 region: CASSLSGRLYNEQFF. CDR3 nucleotides: TGTGCCAGCAGCCTTAGCGGGAGGCTCTACAATGAGCAGTTCTTC. The chain carries TRBV7-2 and TRBJ2-1, with 10 bases identical to TRBD2. J gave up 3 bases and V 5 bases, and 4 bases lay outside the gene matches. The germline gives CDR1 SGHTA, CDR2 FQGNSA. The CDR3 length is 15 residues.

The chain recombines TRBV7-2 with TRBJ2-7; possible D gene TRBD1, 5 bases. Germline V lookup: CDR1 SGHTA, CDR2 FQGNSA. The CDR3 consists of 14 residues. V was cut by 0 bases and J by 6 bases, with 12 bases left in between. The CDR3 DNA follows: TGTGCCAGCAGCTTAGCGGCAGGGAACGTCGAGCAGTACTTC. Protein sequence: CASSLAAGNVEQYF.

The rearrangement uses TRBV5-1 and TRBJ2-7; 7 bases are a match to TRBD1. This CDR3 contains 15 residues. From germline, CDR1 is SGHRS and CDR2 YFSETQ. V was clipped by 0 bases and J by 5 bases; unmatched bases: 8. DNA of the CDR3: TGCGCCAGCAGCTTGGGGACAGGACGGTGGAACGAGCAGTACTTC. Protein: CASSLGTGRWNEQYF. The full variable domain, its missing parts supplied by reference TRBV5-1 and TRBJ2-7, is KAGVTQTPRYLIKTRGQQVTLSCSPISGHRSVSWYQQTPGQGLQFLFEYFSETQRNKGNFPGRFSGRQFSNSRSEMNVSTLELGDSALYLCASSLGTGRWNEQYFGPGTRLTVT.

The rearrangement links TRBV11-2 to TRBJ1-1; 9 positions agree with TRBD1. The length of the CDR3 is 16 residues. CDR1 is SGHAT, CDR2 FQNNGV, per germline. V lost 3 bases, J lost 5 bases, and 10 bases stayed unmatched. The CDR3, as DNA: TGTGCCAGCAGCTTTCTACCGGGACAGGGAGATACTGAAGCTTTCTTT. Its protein is CASSFLPGQGDTEAFF.

The chain has TRBV5-1 and TRBJ1-2, with 7 positions matching TRBD1. With 4 bases clipped from V and 4 bases from J, the junction kept 16 bases outside the gene matches. Germline CDR1 SGHRS, CDR2 YFSETQ. CDR3 length: 17 residues. The CDR3 here is CASSNTPLQGPVYGYTF. CDR3 nucleotides: TGCGCCAGCAGCAACACCCCTTTACAGGGGCCGGTCTATGGCTACACCTTC. The variable domain in full, with the rest retrieved from reference TRBV5-1 and TRBJ1-2, is KAGVTQTPRYLIKTRGQQVTLSCSPISGHRSVSWYQQTPGQGLQFLFEYFSETQRNKGNFPGRFSGRQFSNSRSEMNVSTLELGDSALYLCASSNTPLQGPVYGYTFGSGTRLTVV.

This chain connects TRBV14 to TRBJ2-7, with TRBD2 matching 13 bases. V trimming: 2 bases; J trimming: 2 bases; junction bases outside the gene matches: 9. This CDR3 spans 18 amino acids. Germline loops: CDR1 SGHDN, CDR2 FVKESK. The CDR3: CASSQLRGLAGVPYEQYF. The CDR3 region has the DNA TGTGCCAGCAGCCAACTCCGTGGACTAGCGGGGGTTCCCTACGAGCAGTACTTC. The full variable domain, with the rest looked up from reference TRBV14 and TRBJ2-7, is EAGVTQFPSHSVIEKGQTVTLRCDPISGHDNLYWYRRVMGKEIKFLLHFVKESKQDESGMPNNRFLAERTGGTYSTLKVQPAELEDSGVYFCASSQLRGLAGVPYEQYFGPGTRLTVT.

The rearrangement joins TRBV15 to TRBJ2-5; possibly TRBD1 for D (5 bases). Deletions cut 1 base from V and 7 bases from J, with 7 bases between. The CDR3 totals 12 residues. Germline values: CDR1 LNHNV, CDR2 YYDKDF (reference sequence). CDR3 loop: CATSRATGTQYF. The DNA of the CDR3 is TGTGCCACCAGCAGAGCAACAGGGACCCAGTACTTC.

The V gene is TRBV29-1, the J gene TRBJ1-2; possibly TRBD1 for D (6 bases). The V and J ends lost 4 bases and 2 bases respectively, with 11 bases between them. The CDR3 length is 13 residues. CDR1 is SQVTM, CDR2 ANQGSEA, per germline. The CDR3 bases are TGCAGCGTTGTTGGGGGCCTGAACTATGGCTACACCTTC. Encoded protein: CSVVGGLNYGYTF. The whole variable domain, remainder taken from reference TRBV29-1 and TRBJ1-2, is SAVISQKPSRDICQRGTSLTIQCQVDSQVTMMFWYRQQPGQSLTLIATANQGSEATYESGFVIDKFPISRPNLTFSTLTVSNMSPEDSSIYLCSVVGGLNYGYTFGSGTRLTVV.

The J gene is TRBJ1-2, the V gene TRBV6-5; TRBD1 matches at 10 bases. Germline V lookup: CDR1 MNHEY, CDR2 SVGAGI. Trimming took 8 bases from V and 7 from J; bases not matched to a gene: 13. There are 15 residues in the CDR3. The CDR3 sequence is CASVQTGQGIGGYTF. The CDR3 nucleotides are TGTGCCAGCGTTCAAACGGGACAGGGGATAGGTGGCTACACCTTC.

The rearrangement uses TRBV10-3 and TRBJ2-5; a weak D match, TRBD2 (7 bases). V lost 8 bases and J lost 11, with 24 bases in between. The CDR3 length is 14 residues. Germline assignment: CDR1 ENHRY and CDR2 SYGVKD. CDR3 nucleotides: TGTGCCATCGGCCTGGGGGGGCGAGTGTTTGAGCAGTACTTC. It codes for CAIGLGGRVFEQYF.

The chain employs TRBV30 and TRBJ2-7; D unclear. V was cut by 3 bases and J by 1 base, with 7 bases left in between. From germline, CDR1 is GTSNPN and CDR2 SVGIG (reference sequence). This CDR3 has 12 amino acids. The CDR3 sequence is CAWRARSYEQYF. As DNA, the CDR3 is TGTGCCTGGAGGGCCAGATCCTACGAGCAGTACTTC. The complete variable domain, with remaining parts taken from reference TRBV30 and TRBJ2-7, reads SQTIHQWPATLVQPVGSPLSLECTVEGTSNPNLYWYRQAAGRGLQLLFYSVGIGQISSEVPQNLSASRPQDRQFILSSKKLLLSDSGFYLCAWRARSYEQYFGPGTRLTVT.

The chain links TRBV30 to TRBJ2-4; D is perhaps TRBD1 (6 bases). The V and J ends lost 4 bases and 5 bases respectively, with 15 bases between them. Germline CDR1 is GTSNPN and CDR2 is SVGIG (reference sequence). The CDR3 runs to 14 residues. Here the CDR3 reads CAWTRTGPENIQYF. The CDR3 DNA sequence: TGTGCCTGGACCCGAACAGGGCCCGAAAACATTCAGTACTTC.

This chain uses TRBV2 with TRBJ2-7, with TRBD2 matching over 10 bases. The CDR3 has 14 residues. Germline CDR1 and CDR2: SNHLY and FYNNEI. V was pared by 7 bases and J by 4 bases, with 7 bases of the junction left unmatched. The CDR3 DNA reads TGTGCCAGCAAAACACTAGCGGGATCGTACGAGCAGTACTTC. Its protein is CASKTLAGSYEQYF. The complete variable domain, with remaining parts taken from reference TRBV2 and TRBJ2-7, reads EPEVTQTPSHQVTQMGQEVILRCVPISNHLYFYWYRQILGQKVEFLVSFYNNEISEKSEIFDDQFSVERPDGSNFTLKIRSTKLEDSAMYFCASKTLAGSYEQYFGPGTRLTVT.

The rearrangement links TRBV2 to TRBJ2-5, with D perhaps matching TRBD2 (5 bases). Germline CDR1 SNHLY, CDR2 FYNNEI. The CDR3 loop spans 11 amino acids. Between the trimmed V and J ends, which lost 9 bases and 7 bases, there was a span of 12 bases. The CDR3 here is CARRGLGTQYF. DNA of the CDR3: TGTGCCAGACGAGGGTTAGGGACCCAGTACTTC.

CDR3 nucleotide sequence: TGTGCCAGCAGCGTAGGAGGGTTACCCACAGATACGCAGTATTTT. It yields the protein CASSVGGLPTDTQYF. V gene TRBV9 combines with J gene TRBJ2-3, with D possibly being TRBD2 (5 bases). This CDR3 contains 15 residues. CDR1 is SGDLS, CDR2 YYNGEE, per germline. Trimming left V 0 bases short and J 2 bases short, with 10 bases between.

V usage is TRBV7-2 and J usage is TRBJ2-7; perhaps TRBD2 as D (6 bases). Germline loops: CDR1 SGHTA, CDR2 FQGNSA. The CDR3 is 16 amino acids. V shed 5 bases and J shed 0 bases, with 17 bases lying between them. CDR3 amino acids: CASSTSLASSSYEQYF. As DNA, the CDR3 is TGTGCCAGCAGCACCTCTCTAGCGTCAAGCTCCTACGAGCAGTACTTC.

This clone was seen a handful of times. The chain couples TRBV27 to TRBJ2-5; TRBD2 agrees at 13 bases. From germline, CDR1 is MNHEY and CDR2 SMNVEV (reference sequence). CDR3 length: 15 residues. Trimming removed 3 bases from V and 7 bases from J; junction bases left unmatched: 5. CDR3 DNA sequence: TGTGCCAGCAGTTTCACTAGCGGGAGGGTTGGGACCCAGTACTTC. This encodes CASSFTSGRVGTQYF.

The CDR3 bases are TGTGCCAGCAGCCGGACAAGTAATAATGAAAAACTGTTTTTT. This gives the protein CASSRTSNNEKLFF. This chain uses TRBV7-2 with TRBJ1-4; D perhaps matches TRBD1 (5 bases). This CDR3 spans 14 amino acids. Trimming took off 5 bases at V and 4 bases at J, with 11 bases between the two ends. Germline lookup yields CDR1 SGHTA and CDR2 FQGNSA.